This passage covers 28 T cell receptor beta chains from one sample sequenced in a study of identical twins. TCRdb passed the 5' RACE reads through MiXCR, listing each CDR3 protein once. The data contain hundreds of thousands of distinct CDR3 sequences, less than 10% of them singletons. Another study also made use of these data, one on yellow fever vaccine responses in identical twins.

The specimen sequenced was PBMCs. The origin of the receptors is a woman in her late teens or twenties in good health.

This clonotype was picked up many times. V and J are TRBV7-9 and TRBJ2-7; D gene uncertain. This CDR3 comprises 13 residues. Germline CDR1 SEHNR, CDR2 FQNEAQ (reference sequence). Trimming took 3 bases from V and 4 from J, leaving 10 bases between them. In DNA form, the CDR3 reads TGTGCCAGCAGCTTGAGCGACCTGTACGAGCAGTACTTC. This translates into CASSLSDLYEQYF.

The chain uses TRBV2 and TRBJ1-5; D is unclear. The CDR3 loop spans 15 amino acids. The V gene lost 4 bases and the J gene lost 6 bases, with 16 bases spanning the gap. The germline CDR1 and CDR2 sequences are SNHLY and FYNNEI. DNA for the CDR3: TGTGCCAGCAGTGGGGAGAGGGCAGCGGGTCAGCCCCAGCATTTT. It translates to CASSGERAAGQPQHF. Full variable domain (outside the CDR3, taken from reference TRBV2 and TRBJ1-5): EPEVTQTPSHQVTQMGQEVILRCVPISNHLYFYWYRQILGQKVEFLVSFYNNEISEKSEIFDDQFSVERPDGSNFTLKIRSTKLEDSAMYFCASSGERAAGQPQHFGDGTRLSIL.

J is TRBJ2-3 and V is TRBV20-1; D remains ambiguous. The ends were cut back, 2 bases at V and 2 bases at J, with 20 bases in the middle. The CDR3 has 17 amino acids. The germline V gene has CDR1 DFQATT and CDR2 SNEGSKA (reference sequence). The CDR3 DNA reads TGCAGTGCTAGATCCATCCGACGGCGCTCAATCACAGATACGCAGTATTTT. This encodes CSARSIRRRSITDTQYF.

This clonotype occurred a few times. The chain employs TRBV20-1 and TRBJ2-2; either TRBD1 or TRBD2 may fit D (5 bases each). This CDR3 comprises 14 residues. The germline V gene has CDR1 DFQATT and CDR2 SNEGSKA (reference sequence). With 2 bases removed from V and 5 bases from J, the gap between germline ends came to 12 bases. CDR3 amino acids: CSARLLGVTGELFF. CDR3 in DNA: TGCAGTGCTAGACTCCTGGGGGTAACCGGGGAGCTGTTTTTT.

This clonotype was seen ten or more times. This sequence joins TRBV29-1 and TRBJ1-2; D unclear. Trimming shortened V by 4 bases and J by 2 bases, and 17 bases separated the two germline ends. Germline lookup yields CDR1 SQVTM and CDR2 ANQGSEA. The CDR3 runs to 15 residues. The CDR3 protein is CSVALTPAGNYGYTF. The CDR3 nucleotides read TGCAGCGTTGCGCTGACCCCCGCGGGGAACTATGGCTACACCTTC.

The chain carries TRBV20-1 and TRBJ2-7, with TRBD2 matching over 9 bases. This CDR3 spans 15 amino acids. Trimming at V came to 3 bases and at J to 3 bases, leaving 9 bases not matched to a gene. From germline, CDR1 is DFQATT and CDR2 SNEGSKA (reference sequence). The CDR3 is CSARDISGSVYEQYF. CDR3 DNA: TGCAGTGCTAGGGATATTAGCGGGAGTGTCTACGAGCAGTACTTC.

This clonotype was seen at least ten times. The rearrangement uses TRBV27 and TRBJ2-7; possibly TRBD2 for D (6 bases). V lost 1 base to trimming and J lost 3 bases, with 10 bases between them. CDR3 length: 14 amino acids. The germline V gene has CDR1 MNHEY and CDR2 SMNVEV (reference sequence). CDR3 nucleotide sequence: TGTGCCAGCAGTTTATTGGGAGGTAACTACGAGCAGTACTTC. Protein: CASSLLGGNYEQYF.

The chain is built from TRBV20-1 and TRBJ2-1, with 8 positions matching TRBD1. CDR1 is DFQATT, CDR2 SNEGSKA, per germline (reference sequence). V lost 5 bases, J lost 9 bases, and 6 bases stayed unmatched. The CDR3 covers 12 residues. CDR3 protein: CSAAQGAGEQFF. The CDR3 nucleotides are TGCAGTGCTGCGCAGGGGGCGGGTGAGCAGTTCTTC.

In this sample, this clonotype turned up a few times. The CDR3 coding sequence is TGCGCCAGCAGCCAAGGCCGGGAGACCTACAATGAGCAGTTCTTC. This sequence encodes CASSQGRETYNEQFF. The chain has TRBV4-3 and TRBJ2-1, with a weak D call TRBD2 (6 bases). Trimming cost V 1 base and J 2 bases, with 9 bases left between them. Germline CDR1 is LGHNA and CDR2 is YSLEER. CDR3 length: 15 amino acids.

This clonotype has more than one count but fewer than ten. The V and J genes are TRBV15 and TRBJ2-1, with D possibly TRBD1 on 5 matching bases. Trimming pared 5 bases from V and 6 bases from J, leaving 17 bases between. Germline V CDR1 and CDR2: LNHNV, YYDKDF (reference sequence). The CDR3 runs 15 residues. CDR3 in DNA: TGTGCCACCAGCGCATGGGGCGTATGGGGCAATGAGCAGTTCTTC. Its translation: CATSAWGVWGNEQFF.

This clonotype was detected ten times or more. The chain joins TRBV18 to TRBJ2-4; no clear D gene. The CDR3 runs 13 residues. Trimming cost V 2 bases and J 1 base, with 3 bases left between them. The germline V gene encodes CDR1 KGHSH and CDR2 LQKENI. CDR3 region: CASSPYAKNIQYF. In DNA, the CDR3 is TGTGCCAGCTCACCATATGCCAAAAACATTCAGTACTTC.

The V gene is TRBV9, the J gene TRBJ2-5; 12 bases fit TRBD2. CDR3 size: 15 residues. V gave up 3 bases and J gave up 5 bases; unmatched junction bases: 5. Per the germline V gene, CDR1 is SGDLS and CDR2 is YYNGEE. CDR3 DNA: TGTGCCAGCAGCGCTAGCGGGAGGGCCCCTGAGACCCAGTACTTC. Translated, it gives CASSASGRAPETQYF.

The chain's CDR3 is CASSIYDRISPNTGELFF. DNA for the CDR3: TGTGCCAGTAGTATCTACGACAGGATTTCCCCGAACACCGGGGAGCTGTTTTTT. This chain uses TRBV19 with TRBJ2-2, with a possible D match to TRBD1 (6 bases). Germline V gene data show CDR1 as LNHDA and CDR2 as SQIVND (reference sequence). V was cut by 3 bases and J by 0 bases, with 17 bases left in between. This CDR3 comprises 18 residues.

At least ten counts were recorded for this clonotype. The rearrangement uses TRBV10-3 and TRBJ2-3; possibly TRBD2 for D (5 bases). V was shortened by 5 bases and J by 0 bases, with 12 bases between the two germline ends. In germline, CDR1 is ENHRY, CDR2 SYGVKD. The CDR3 spans 15 residues. This chain's CDR3 is CAISPGRSSTDTQYF. CDR3 DNA: TGTGCCATCAGTCCGGGGAGATCTAGCACAGATACGCAGTATTTT.

This clonotype occurred a few times. The rearrangement uses TRBV29-1 and TRBJ2-7; D ambiguous. CDR3 length: 11 amino acids. Trimming removed 5 bases from V and 4 bases from J, with 9 bases in between. Germline V lookup: CDR1 SQVTM, CDR2 ANQGSEA. CDR3: CSVSLGYEQYF. CDR3 DNA: TGCAGCGTTTCCCTCGGTTACGAGCAGTACTTC.

The table lists this clonotype with many counts. The chain links TRBV24-1 to TRBJ2-2; D gene uncertain. Germline assignment: CDR1 KGHDR and CDR2 SFDVKD. The CDR3 is 16 amino acids. Trimming removed 5 bases from V and 1 base from J, with 13 bases in between. In DNA form, the CDR3 reads TGTGCCACCAGTGCTCAGATTACTAAGAACACCGGGGAGCTGTTTTTT. Amino acids: CATSAQITKNTGELFF.

V usage is TRBV7-2 and J usage is TRBJ2-5; D possibly corresponds to TRBD2 (6 bases). The CDR3 consists of 17 residues. In germline, CDR1 is SGHTA, CDR2 FQGNSA. V lost 1 base to trimming and J lost 2 bases, with 17 bases between them. CDR3: CASSLVGTGTGQETQYF. CDR3 DNA: TGTGCCAGCAGCTTAGTTGGGACTGGGACGGGACAAGAGACCCAGTACTTC.

The chain is built from TRBV27 and TRBJ1-2, with TRBD1 identical over 11 bases. The V segment lost 5 bases and the J segment 5 bases; nucleotides outside the gene matches: 10. The CDR3 is 16 residues long. The V gene's germline CDR1 is MNHEY and CDR2 SMNVEV (reference sequence). The DNA for the CDR3 is TGTGCCAGCAGTGCCAGGACAGGGGGCGAGTTGTATGGCTACACCTTC. The encoded protein is CASSARTGGELYGYTF.

This clonotype was observed a handful of times. The chain employs TRBV19 and TRBJ2-7; D remains ambiguous. CDR1 and CDR2 (germline): LNHDA, SQIVND (reference sequence). V lost 1 base and J 2 bases, leaving 12 bases between the germline ends. The CDR3 has 15 residues. CDR3 sequence: CASSIVHGPTYEQYF. The CDR3, as DNA: TGTGCCAGTAGTATAGTTCACGGACCGACCTACGAGCAGTACTTC.

The chain has TRBV27 and TRBJ2-5; 9 positions agree with TRBD2. V lost 0 bases to trimming and J lost 11 bases; unmatched junction nucleotides: 7. The CDR3 is made up of 14 amino acids. The V gene's germline CDR1 is MNHEY and CDR2 SMNVEV (reference sequence). The CDR3 spells CASSLSVLAGIQYF. The CDR3 DNA follows: TGTGCCAGCAGTTTATCTGTGCTAGCGGGGATTCAGTACTTC.

This clonotype was recorded a few times. The chain is built from TRBV29-1 and TRBJ2-5, with 8 bases fitting TRBD2. J was trimmed by 3 bases and V by 3 bases; bases with no gene match: 9. This CDR3 comprises 15 residues. In germline, CDR1 is SQVTM, CDR2 ANQGSEA. The DNA of the CDR3 is TGCAGCGTTGACGGGACTAGGGCAATGGAAGAGACCCAGTACTTC. This gives the protein CSVDGTRAMEETQYF.

This clonotype was seen at least ten times. The chain has TRBV29-1 and TRBJ2-2; possible D gene TRBD1, 6 bases. The germline gives CDR1 SQVTM, CDR2 ANQGSEA. V was shortened by 4 bases and J by 4 bases, with 10 bases between the two germline ends. This CDR3 has 13 residues. CDR3 amino acids: CSVAKDSTGELFF. CDR3 DNA sequence: TGCAGCGTTGCAAAGGACAGCACCGGGGAGCTGTTTTTT.

This rearrangement joins TRBV20-1 to TRBJ2-7; D ambiguous. The CDR3 consists of 12 residues. Trimming stripped 0 bases from V and 2 bases from J, with 5 bases between. Looked up from germline, CDR1 is DFQATT and CDR2 is SNEGSKA (reference sequence). The CDR3 loop reads CSARDATYEQYF. The CDR3 nucleotides are TGCAGTGCTAGAGACGCCACCTACGAGCAGTACTTC.

The V gene is TRBV15, the J gene TRBJ2-1; possibly TRBD2 for D (6 bases). The V gene's germline CDR1 is LNHNV and CDR2 YYDKDF (reference sequence). Trimming pared 0 bases from V and 0 bases from J, leaving 12 bases between. CDR3 length equals 17 residues. The DNA for the CDR3 is TGTGCCACCAGCAGAGACCCGGGACTGGGCTCCTACAATGAGCAGTTCTTC. As protein: CATSRDPGLGSYNEQFF. The variable domain in full, completed from reference TRBV15 and TRBJ2-1, reads DAMVIQNPRYQVTQFGKPVTLSCSQTLNHNVMYWYQQKSSQAPKLLFHYYDKDFNNEADTPDNFQSRRPNTSFCFLDIRSPGLGDTAMYLCATSRDPGLGSYNEQFFGPGTRLTVL.

This clonotype has just a few counts. The chain is built from TRBV6-1 and TRBJ2-2, with a weak D call TRBD1 (5 bases). V lost 6 bases, J lost 6 bases, and 14 bases lay in between. The length of the CDR3 is 14 residues. CDR1 MNHNS and CDR2 SASEGT come from the germline V gene. CDR3 residues: CASSLREVAGELFF. CDR3 sequence (DNA): TGTGCCAGCAGCCTCAGGGAAGTTGCCGGGGAGCTGTTTTTT.

This sequence joins TRBV5-1 and TRBJ2-7; the match to TRBD1 covers 10 bases. The CDR3 is 15 residues long. Losses at the gene ends were 2 bases for V and 6 bases for J; bases not matched to a gene: 8. Germline V CDR1 and CDR2: SGHRS, YFSETQ. CDR3 DNA sequence: TGCGCCAGCAGCTTCGCCGGGACAGGGGCTCTCGAGCAGTACTTC. Translation: CASSFAGTGALEQYF.

This clonotype showed up many times. The genes are TRBV12-3 or TRBV12-4 and TRBJ2-1; TRBD2 matches at 8 bases. The CDR3 sequence is 13 residues long. V lost 6 bases, J lost 8 bases, and 6 bases stayed unmatched. In DNA, the CDR3 is TGTGCCAGCAGCGGTCGGACTAGCTATGAGCAGTTCTTC. This encodes CASSGRTSYEQFF.

This clonotype was seen only a few times. The chain links TRBV7-2 to TRBJ2-1; a possible D gene is TRBD1 (7 bases). The CDR3 is made up of 17 amino acids. Per germline, CDR1 SGHTA and CDR2 FQGNSA. The V end was cut by 3 bases, the J end by 7 bases, with 22 bases between. The CDR3 DNA reads TGTGCCAGCAGCTTGGGCAGGGGGGTAGCCAATTCTAATGAGCAGTTCTTC. Translation: CASSLGRGVANSNEQFF.